This record looks at one T cell receptor beta chain sequence and its context. Trimming removed 5 bases from V and 4 bases from J, with 14 bases in between. Germline lookup yields CDR1 SGHAT and CDR2 FQNNGV. This CDR3 spans 15 amino acids. The data stem from a study of blood T cell repertoires in COVID-19. Study information: COVID-19 samples collected from the United States, Italy and Spain covered acute and convalescent phases.

This study enrolled people aged about 18 to 100 from about 24 US geographic areas. Cohort allocation depended upon clinical history that participants reported. In the authors' workflow: Estimation of nucleated cell counts relied on the amplification of reference gene primers. This table comes from immunoSEQ multiplex PCR, and its TCRdb copy is limited to in-frame clones, with some not included. V and J calls and clone size are those listed in that table; D and trimming were worked out from the DNA. The repertoire holds about 86,000 clones, with 80% to 90% as singletons. Material: PBMCs or T cells enriched from blood (not recorded which). The J gene is TRBJ2-2, the V gene TRBV11-2, with D perhaps matching TRBD2 (5 bases). This TCR was recovered from a woman between 50 and 59 years old with acute COVID-19. CDR3 coding DNA: TGTGCCAGCAGCCCCACTAGAACCGTCACCGGGGAGCTGTTTTTT. It codes for CASSPTRTVTGELFF.